The following is a T cell receptor (beta chain) sequence with its context. The antigen is undetermined. Clones were sequenced by immunoSEQ multiplex PCR, and TCRdb holds only the in-frame ones, with some missing. The sample records 16,000 or so clones, approximately 84% being singletons. Germline CDR1 is GTSNPN and CDR2 is SVGIG (reference sequence). The CDR3 extends over 13 amino acids. The V gene end was trimmed by 4 bases and the J gene end by 6 bases; junction bases not matched to a gene: 9. This sample was included in a study of STAT3 mutations in large granular lymphocyte leukemia. Background on the study: Immunosuppressive therapy was given to more than half of T-LGLL patients.

Study findings and constraints: Sampling intervals varied between patients and samples. In T-cell large granular lymphocyte leukemia, about half of patients showed multiple immunodominant subclonotypes.

Sequenced: peripheral blood mononuclear cells. The V call is TRBV30, the J call TRBJ2-7; 7 nucleotides agree with TRBD2. The receptor was isolated from a man between 45 and 60 years old with T-cell large granular lymphocyte leukemia. Some clones in this sample may be carry-over from other donors' samples. CDR3 protein: CAWTAGAFFEQYF. CDR3 sequence (DNA): TGTGCCTGGACGGCGGGAGCCTTCTTCGAGCAGTACTTC.